This T cell receptor beta chain came from a study of post-analysis software for immune sequencing data. At the level of the study: Recorded disease courses covered relapsing-remitting, secondary progressive and progressive-relapsing multiple sclerosis. Some patients had no subtype annotation.

Study outcomes and limitations: Patients used five TRBV segments, including TRBV5-6, TRBV5-1 and TRBV20-1, more often than controls. Among multiple sclerosis patients, normalized Chao1 diversity was significantly below that of controls. Batch-mates among the samples co-clustered strongly by F measure.

cDNA libraries for TCR beta contained unique molecular identifiers. When about 0.95 to 10 million T cells were used, they gave approximately 530,000 cDNA molecules. TCRdb ran MiXCR on the PCR reads and lists one entry per CDR3 protein. Of hundreds of thousands of distinct CDR3 sequences listed, approximately 60% are singletons. Notes on this clonotype: The antigen is undetermined.

Trimming left V 2 bases short and J 6 bases short, with 9 bases between. The CDR3 has 13 amino acids. The chain employs TRBV12-3 or TRBV12-4 and TRBJ2-3, with D unresolved. The receptor was derived from a girl aged 2-10 years with multiple sclerosis. Input material: blood. The CDR3 loop reads CASSLIQADTQYF. DNA for the CDR3: TGTGCCAGCAGTTTAATTCAGGCGGATACGCAGTATTTT.